This T cell receptor beta chain was profiled in a study of tumor and adjacent non-tumor tissue in lung cancer. Study-level results: Tumor tissue had significantly higher TCR diversity than normal lung.

Three rounds of nested PCR, following a modified ARM-PCR protocol, produced the TCRbeta library. One entry per CDR3 protein, called by TCRdb with MiXCR from the multiplex PCR reads. The table lists approximately 130,000 distinct CDR3 sequences, over 65% of them singletons. For this clonotype: What it binds is unknown.

Looked up from germline, CDR1 is MNHEY and CDR2 is SVGEGT. This CDR3 is 12 amino acids long. The template was RNA from unsorted bulk tissue. The clonotype originates from a man aged 25 to 40 with non-small cell lung cancer. The source material was lung tumor tissue. J is TRBJ2-7 and V is TRBV6-2 or TRBV6-3; 9 bases map to TRBD1. In DNA, the CDR3 is TGTACAAGCAGCCCGGGACAGGGCGGGCAGTACTTC. Translation: CTSSPGQGGQYF.